This entry concerns a single TCR beta chain. Per the original methods: Estimation of nucleated cell counts relied on the amplification of reference gene primers. The method was immunoSEQ multiplex PCR; TCRdb's version includes in-frame clones alone and lacks a portion of them. V and J calls plus clone size are reproduced from that table; the DNA served to infer D and trimming. The sample yields 100,000 to 150,000 clones, roughly four fifths seen once. CDR3 length equals 15 residues. J was trimmed by 2 bases and V by 6 bases; bases with no gene match: 5. CDR1 is SGHAT and CDR2 is FQDESV in the germline V gene (reference sequence). The data stem from a study of blood T cell repertoires in COVID-19. About the research overall: The United States, Italy and Spain were the sources of the acute and convalescent COVID-19 samples. The analysed material was cDNA or gDNA that came from T cells, B-cell-depleted T cells, or PBMCs.

The V gene is TRBV11-1, the J gene TRBJ2-5; 11 bases map to TRBD1. Sample: peripheral blood. The origin of this receptor is a woman between 65 and 79 years old with acute or convalescent COVID-19. This chain's CDR3 is CASSGGTGGQETQYF. CDR3 nucleotides: TGTGCCAGCAGTGGGGGGACAGGGGGTCAAGAGACCCAGTACTTC.